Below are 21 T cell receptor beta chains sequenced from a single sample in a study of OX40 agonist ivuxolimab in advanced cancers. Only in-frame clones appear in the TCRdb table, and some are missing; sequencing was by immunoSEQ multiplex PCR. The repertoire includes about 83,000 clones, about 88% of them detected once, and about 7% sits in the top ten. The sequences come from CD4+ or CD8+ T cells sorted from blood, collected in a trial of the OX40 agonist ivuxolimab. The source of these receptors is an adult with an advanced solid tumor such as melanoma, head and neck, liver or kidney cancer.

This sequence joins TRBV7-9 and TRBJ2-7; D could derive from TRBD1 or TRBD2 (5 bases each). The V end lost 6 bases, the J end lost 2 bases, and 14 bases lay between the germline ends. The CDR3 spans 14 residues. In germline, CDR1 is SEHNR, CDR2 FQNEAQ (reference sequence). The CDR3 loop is CASSGGFSPYEQYF. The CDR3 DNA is TGTGCCAGCAGTGGGGGATTTTCCCCCTACGAGCAGTACTTC. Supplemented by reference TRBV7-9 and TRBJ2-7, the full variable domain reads DTGVSQNPRHKITKRGQNVTFRCDPISEHNRLYWYRQTLGQGPEFLTYFQNEAQLEKSRLLSDRFSAERPKGSFSTLEIQRTEQGDSAMYLCASSGGFSPYEQYFGPGTRLTVT.

The CDR3 sequence: CASSEFVALPQTHNEKLFF. Written as DNA, the CDR3 is TGTGCCAGCAGTGAATTTGTGGCCCTCCCCCAGACCCATAATGAAAAACTGTTTTTT. V gene TRBV2 combines with J gene TRBJ1-4; D gene ambiguous. The germline V gene has CDR1 SNHLY and CDR2 FYNNEI. Trimming pared 2 bases from V and 4 bases from J, leaving 23 bases between. The CDR3 has 19 residues.

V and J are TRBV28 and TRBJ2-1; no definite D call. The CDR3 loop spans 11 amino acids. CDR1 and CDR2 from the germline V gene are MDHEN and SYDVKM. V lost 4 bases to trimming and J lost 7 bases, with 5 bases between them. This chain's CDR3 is CASSSRNEQFF. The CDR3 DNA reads TGTGCCAGCAGTTCTCGGAATGAGCAGTTCTTC.

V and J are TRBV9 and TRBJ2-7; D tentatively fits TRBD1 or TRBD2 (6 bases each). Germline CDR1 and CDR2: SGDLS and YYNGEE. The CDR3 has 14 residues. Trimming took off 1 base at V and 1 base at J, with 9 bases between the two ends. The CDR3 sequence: CASSVTGASYEQYF. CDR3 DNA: TGTGCCAGCAGCGTAACGGGGGCTTCCTACGAGCAGTACTTC.

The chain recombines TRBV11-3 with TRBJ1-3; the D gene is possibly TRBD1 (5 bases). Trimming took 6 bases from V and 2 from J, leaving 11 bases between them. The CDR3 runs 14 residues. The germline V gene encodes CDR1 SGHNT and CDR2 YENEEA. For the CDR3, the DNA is TGTGCCAGCAGGACAGCAGGGACTGGAAACACCATATATTTT. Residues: CASRTAGTGNTIYF.

The DNA for the CDR3 is TGCGCCAGCAGCTTAAAGCGGAACACAGATACGCAGTATTTT. This codes for CASSLKRNTDTQYF. J is TRBJ2-3 and V is TRBV5-1; TRBD2 might be the D (5 bases). V lost 2 bases and J 2 bases, leaving 9 bases between the germline ends. This CDR3 spans 14 amino acids. Germline-derived CDR1 and CDR2 are SGHRS and YFSETQ.

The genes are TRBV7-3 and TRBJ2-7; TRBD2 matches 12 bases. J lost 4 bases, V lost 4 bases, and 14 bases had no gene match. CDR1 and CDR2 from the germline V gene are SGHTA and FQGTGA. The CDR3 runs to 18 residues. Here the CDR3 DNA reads TGTGCCAGCAGCTCTAGCGGGAGGGCCTTTATAGGTTGGTACGAGCAGTACTTC. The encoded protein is CASSSSGRAFIGWYEQYF. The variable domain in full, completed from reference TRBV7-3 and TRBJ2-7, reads GAGVSQTPSNKVTEKGKYVELRCDPISGHTALYWYRQSLGQGPEFLIYFQGTGAADDSGLPNDRFFAVRPEGSVSTLKIQRTERGDSAVYLCASSSSGRAFIGWYEQYFGPGTRLTVT.

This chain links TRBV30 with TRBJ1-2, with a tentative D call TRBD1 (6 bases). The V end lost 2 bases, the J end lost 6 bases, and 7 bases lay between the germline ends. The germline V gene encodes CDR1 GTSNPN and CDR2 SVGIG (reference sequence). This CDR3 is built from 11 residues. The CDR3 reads CAWSPGDGYTF. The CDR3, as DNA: TGTGCCTGGAGTCCAGGGGATGGCTACACCTTC.

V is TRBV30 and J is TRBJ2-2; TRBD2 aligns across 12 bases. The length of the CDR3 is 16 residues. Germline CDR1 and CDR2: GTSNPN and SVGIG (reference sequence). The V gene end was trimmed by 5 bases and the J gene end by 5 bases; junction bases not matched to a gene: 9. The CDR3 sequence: CAWGRLAGGQTGELFF. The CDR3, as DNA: TGTGCCTGGGGTAGGCTAGCGGGAGGGCAGACCGGGGAGCTGTTTTTT.

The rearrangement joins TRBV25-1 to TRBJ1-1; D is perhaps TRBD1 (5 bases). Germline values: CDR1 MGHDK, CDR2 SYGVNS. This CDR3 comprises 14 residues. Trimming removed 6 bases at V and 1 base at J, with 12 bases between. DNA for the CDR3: TGTGCCAGCAGGGGGGATTGGGGGAACACTGAAGCTTTCTTT. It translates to CASRGDWGNTEAFF.

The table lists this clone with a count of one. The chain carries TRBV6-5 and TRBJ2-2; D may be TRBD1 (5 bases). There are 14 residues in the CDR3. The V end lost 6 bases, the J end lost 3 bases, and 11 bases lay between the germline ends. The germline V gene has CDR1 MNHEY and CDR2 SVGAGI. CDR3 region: CASSPVGDTGELFF. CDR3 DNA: TGTGCCAGCAGCCCAGTAGGGGACACCGGGGAGCTGTTTTTT.

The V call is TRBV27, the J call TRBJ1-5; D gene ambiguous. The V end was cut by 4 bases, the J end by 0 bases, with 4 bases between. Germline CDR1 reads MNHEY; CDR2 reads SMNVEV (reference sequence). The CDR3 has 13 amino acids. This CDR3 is CASSSYSNQPQHF. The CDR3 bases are TGTGCCAGCAGTTCTTATAGCAATCAGCCCCAGCATTTT.

This CDR3 is CAAGHDSYGYTF. In nucleotides, the CDR3 is TGTGCCGCGGGCCATGACTCCTATGGCTACACCTTC. V usage is TRBV19 and J usage is TRBJ1-2; no clear D gene. The length of the CDR3 is 12 residues. Trimming cost V 11 bases and J 4 bases, with 14 bases left between them. Germline values: CDR1 LNHDA, CDR2 SQIVND (reference sequence).

As DNA, the CDR3 is TGCGCCAGCAGCCCCAGGACAGGGGTCAGTTCACCCCTCCACTTT. Amino acids: CASSPRTGVSSPLHF. The chain uses TRBV5-1 and TRBJ1-6; 9 bases match TRBD1. The J segment lost 9 bases and the V segment lost 4 bases, leaving 8 bases of the junction unmatched. CDR3 length equals 15 residues. Germline V gene lookup returns CDR1 SGHRS and CDR2 YFSETQ.

CDR3 protein: CTSSQAGLAGAEQFF. Here the CDR3 DNA reads TGCACCAGCAGCCAAGCTGGTCTAGCGGGAGCCGAGCAGTTCTTC. This chain links TRBV1 with TRBJ2-1; the D call in the table, TRBD2, was not verified against the DNA. TRBV1 is a documented pseudogene. The CDR3 runs 15 residues.

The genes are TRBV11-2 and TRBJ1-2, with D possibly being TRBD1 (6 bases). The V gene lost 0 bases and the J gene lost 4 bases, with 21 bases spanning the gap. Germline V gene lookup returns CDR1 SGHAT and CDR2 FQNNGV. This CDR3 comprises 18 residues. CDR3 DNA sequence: TGTGCCAGCAGCTTAGATCTCGGGACATCAGTTAGGGGCTATGGCTACACCTTC. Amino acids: CASSLDLGTSVRGYGYTF.

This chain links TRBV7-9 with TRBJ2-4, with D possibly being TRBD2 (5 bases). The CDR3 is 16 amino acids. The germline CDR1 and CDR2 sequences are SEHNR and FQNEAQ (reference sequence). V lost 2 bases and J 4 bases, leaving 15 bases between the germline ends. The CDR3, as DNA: TGTGCCAGCAGCTTAACGCCAGGCGGAGGTAAAAACATTCAGTACTTC. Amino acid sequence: CASSLTPGGGKNIQYF.

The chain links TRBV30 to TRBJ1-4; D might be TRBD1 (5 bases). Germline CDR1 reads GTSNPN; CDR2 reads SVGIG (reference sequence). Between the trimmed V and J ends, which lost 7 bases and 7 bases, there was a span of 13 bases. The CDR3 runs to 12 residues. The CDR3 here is CASNAGGEKLFF. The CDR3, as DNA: TGTGCCTCAAATGCGGGGGGTGAAAAACTGTTTTTT.

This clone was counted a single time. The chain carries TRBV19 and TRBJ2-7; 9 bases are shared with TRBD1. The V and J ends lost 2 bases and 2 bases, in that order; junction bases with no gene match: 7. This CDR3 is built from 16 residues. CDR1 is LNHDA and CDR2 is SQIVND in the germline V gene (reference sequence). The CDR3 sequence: CASSIRATGGAYEQYF. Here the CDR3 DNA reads TGTGCCAGTAGTATACGGGCGACAGGGGGAGCCTACGAGCAGTACTTC.

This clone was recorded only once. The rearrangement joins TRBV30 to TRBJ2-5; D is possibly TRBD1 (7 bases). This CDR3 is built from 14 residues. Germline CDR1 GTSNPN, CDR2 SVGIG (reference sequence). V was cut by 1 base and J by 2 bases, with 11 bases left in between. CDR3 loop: CAWSAGGSQETQYF. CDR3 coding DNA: TGTGCCTGGAGTGCAGGGGGGAGTCAAGAGACCCAGTACTTC.

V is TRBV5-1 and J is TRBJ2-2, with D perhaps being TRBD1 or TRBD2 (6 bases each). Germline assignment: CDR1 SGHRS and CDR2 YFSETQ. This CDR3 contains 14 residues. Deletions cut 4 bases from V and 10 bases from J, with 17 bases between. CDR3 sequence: CASSLGPRGEELFF. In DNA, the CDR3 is TGCGCCAGCAGCCTCGGCCCAAGGGGGGAGGAGCTGTTTTTT.